This paragraph covers one TCR beta chain sequence. This record belongs to a study of spatial heterogeneity in lung cancer. Whole-study context: Sequence detection consistently recorded a greater number of beta-chain than alpha-chain sequences.

All TCR cDNA molecules were individually tagged with a unique molecular identifier. MiXCR, applied by TCRdb to the 5' RACE reads, yields one record per CDR3 protein. The sample consists of about 45,000 distinct CDR3 sequences, about an eighth of them appearing once. The time point denotes: sample taken at primary tumor resection. In each case, whole RNA from tumor, nontumor lung or frozen PBMC was sequenced unsorted. Samples were donated by 72 untreated early-stage non-small cell lung cancer patients. This sequence was found in a male donor with early-stage non-small cell lung cancer. The source was PBMCs, collected at surgery.

CDR3 nucleotides: TGCAGCGTCGCTTACAGGGATCAGCCCCAGCATTTT. Protein product: CSVAYRDQPQHF. The genes are TRBV29-1 and TRBJ1-5, with TRBD1 as a possible D gene (6 bases). This CDR3 is 12 amino acids long. Germline-derived CDR1 and CDR2 are SQVTM and ANQGSEA. Between the trimmed V and J ends, which lost 6 bases and 5 bases, there was a span of 11 bases.